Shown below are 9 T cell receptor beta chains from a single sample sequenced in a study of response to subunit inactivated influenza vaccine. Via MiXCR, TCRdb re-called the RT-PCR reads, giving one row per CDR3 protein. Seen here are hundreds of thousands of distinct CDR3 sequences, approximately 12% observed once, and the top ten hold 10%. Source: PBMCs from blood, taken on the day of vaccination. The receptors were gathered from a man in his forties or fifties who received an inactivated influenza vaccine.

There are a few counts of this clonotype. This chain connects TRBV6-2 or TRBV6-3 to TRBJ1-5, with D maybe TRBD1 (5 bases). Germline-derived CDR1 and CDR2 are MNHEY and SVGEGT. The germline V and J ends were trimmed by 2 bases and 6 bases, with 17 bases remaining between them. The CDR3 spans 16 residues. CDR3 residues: CASSYGGYPRGQPQHF. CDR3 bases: TGTGCCAGCAGTTACGGTGGATACCCAAGGGGTCAGCCCCAGCATTTT.

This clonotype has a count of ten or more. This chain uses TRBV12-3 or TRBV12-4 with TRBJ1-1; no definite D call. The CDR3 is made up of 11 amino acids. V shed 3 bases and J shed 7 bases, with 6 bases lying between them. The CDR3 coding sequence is TGTGCCAGCAGTTTTGGCGGTGAAGCTTTCTTT. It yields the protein CASSFGGEAFF.

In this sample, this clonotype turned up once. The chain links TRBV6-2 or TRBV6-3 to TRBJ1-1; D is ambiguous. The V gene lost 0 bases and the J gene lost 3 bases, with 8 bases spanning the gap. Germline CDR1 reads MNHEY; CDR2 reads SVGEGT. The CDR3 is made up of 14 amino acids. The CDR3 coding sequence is TGTGCCAGCAGTTACTCTTTCGGGGACACTGAAGCTTTCTTT. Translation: CASSYSFGDTEAFF.

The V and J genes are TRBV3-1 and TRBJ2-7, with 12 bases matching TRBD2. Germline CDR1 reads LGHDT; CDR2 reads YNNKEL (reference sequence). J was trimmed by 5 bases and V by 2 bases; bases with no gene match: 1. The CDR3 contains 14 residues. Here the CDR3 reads CASSQRLAGDEQYF. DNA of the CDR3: TGTGCCAGCAGCCAAAGACTAGCGGGAGACGAGCAGTACTTC.

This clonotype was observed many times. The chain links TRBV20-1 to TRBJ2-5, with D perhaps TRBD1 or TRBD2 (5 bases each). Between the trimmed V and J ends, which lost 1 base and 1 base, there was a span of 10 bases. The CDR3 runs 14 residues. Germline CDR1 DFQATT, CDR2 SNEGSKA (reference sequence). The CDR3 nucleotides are TGCAGTGCTAGAGGGGGGTTTATCCAAGAGACCCAGTACTTC. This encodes CSARGGFIQETQYF.

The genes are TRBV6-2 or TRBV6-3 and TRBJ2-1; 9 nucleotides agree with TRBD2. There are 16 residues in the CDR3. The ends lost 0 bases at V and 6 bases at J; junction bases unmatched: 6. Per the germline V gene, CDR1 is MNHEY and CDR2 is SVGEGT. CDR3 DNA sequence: TGTGCCAGCAGTTACTCGAGGCTAGCGGGGTTCAATGAGCAGTTCTTC. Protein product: CASSYSRLAGFNEQFF.

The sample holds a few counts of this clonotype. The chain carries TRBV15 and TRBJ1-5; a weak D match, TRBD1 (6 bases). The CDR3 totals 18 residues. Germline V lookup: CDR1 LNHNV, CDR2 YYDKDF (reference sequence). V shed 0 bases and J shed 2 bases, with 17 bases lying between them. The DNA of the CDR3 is TGTGCCACCAGCAGAGATCCGGGGGACATTGGGGGCAATCAGCCCCAGCATTTT. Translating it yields CATSRDPGDIGGNQPQHF.

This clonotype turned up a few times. As DNA, the CDR3 is TGTGCCAGCAGCCAAGATAGCGGGGAGCTGTTTTTT. Its translation is CASSQDSGELFF. This rearrangement joins TRBV4-2 to TRBJ2-2; D unclear. CDR1 LGHNA and CDR2 YNFKEQ come from the germline V gene. This CDR3 spans 12 amino acids. V was clipped by 0 bases and J by 7 bases, with 3 bases between them.

The CDR3 loop is CASSPVTSGLMGTQYF. The DNA of the CDR3 is TGTGCCAGCTCACCAGTGACTAGCGGATTGATGGGGACCCAGTACTTC. V is TRBV18 and J is TRBJ2-5; 9 nucleotides match TRBD2. Losses at the gene ends were 2 bases for V and 7 bases for J; bases not matched to a gene: 11. There are 16 residues in the CDR3. CDR1 and CDR2 (germline): KGHSH, LQKENI.